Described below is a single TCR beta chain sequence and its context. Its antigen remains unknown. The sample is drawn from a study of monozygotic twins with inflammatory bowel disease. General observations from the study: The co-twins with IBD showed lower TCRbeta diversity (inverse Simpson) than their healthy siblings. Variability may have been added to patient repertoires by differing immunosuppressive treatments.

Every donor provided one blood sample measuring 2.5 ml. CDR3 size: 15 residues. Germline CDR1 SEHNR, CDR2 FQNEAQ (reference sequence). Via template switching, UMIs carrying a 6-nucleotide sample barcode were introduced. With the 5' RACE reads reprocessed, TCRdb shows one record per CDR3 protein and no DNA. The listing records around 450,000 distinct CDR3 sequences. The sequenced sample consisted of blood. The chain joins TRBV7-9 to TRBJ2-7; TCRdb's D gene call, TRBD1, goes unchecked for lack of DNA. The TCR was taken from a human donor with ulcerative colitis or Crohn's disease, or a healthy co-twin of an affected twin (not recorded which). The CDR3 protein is CASSPRGQLGYEQYF.